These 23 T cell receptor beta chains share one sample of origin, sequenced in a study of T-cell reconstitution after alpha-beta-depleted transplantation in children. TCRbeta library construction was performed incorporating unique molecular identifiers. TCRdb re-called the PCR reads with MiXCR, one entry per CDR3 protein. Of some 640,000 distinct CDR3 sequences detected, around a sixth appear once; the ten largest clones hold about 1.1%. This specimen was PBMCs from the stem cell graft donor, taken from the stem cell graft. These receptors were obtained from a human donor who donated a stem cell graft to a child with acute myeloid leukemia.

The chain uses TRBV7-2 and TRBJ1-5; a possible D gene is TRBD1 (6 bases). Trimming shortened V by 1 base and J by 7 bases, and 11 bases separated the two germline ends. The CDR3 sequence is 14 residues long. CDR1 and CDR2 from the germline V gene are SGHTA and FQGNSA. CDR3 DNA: TGTGCCAGCAGCTTAGATGCAGGGGCCCAGCCCCAGCATTTT. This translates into CASSLDAGAQPQHF.

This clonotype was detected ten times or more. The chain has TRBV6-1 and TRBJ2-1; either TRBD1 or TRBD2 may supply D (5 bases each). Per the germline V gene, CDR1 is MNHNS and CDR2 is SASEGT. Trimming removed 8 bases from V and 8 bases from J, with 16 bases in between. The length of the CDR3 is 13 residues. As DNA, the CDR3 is TGTGCCAGCTGTGGGGCAGGGAGCTATGAGCAGTTCTTC. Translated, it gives CASCGAGSYEQFF.

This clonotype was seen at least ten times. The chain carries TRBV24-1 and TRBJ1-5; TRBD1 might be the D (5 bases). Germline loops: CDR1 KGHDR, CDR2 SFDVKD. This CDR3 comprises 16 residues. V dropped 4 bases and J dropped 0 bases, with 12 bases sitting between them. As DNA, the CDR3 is TGTGCCACCAGTGACCTCGACAGTGATAGCAATCAGCCCCAGCATTTT. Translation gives CATSDLDSDSNQPQHF.

The CDR3 DNA reads TGTGCCAGCAGCTCTCTAGCGGGGGGAAGCTCCTACGAGCAGTACGTC. Translation gives CASSSLAGGSSYEQYV. The genes are TRBV5-6 and TRBJ2-7; 11 bases fit TRBD2. Per germline, CDR1 SGHDT and CDR2 YYEEEE. The ends lost 3 bases at V and 0 bases at J; junction bases unmatched: 5. This CDR3 comprises 16 residues.

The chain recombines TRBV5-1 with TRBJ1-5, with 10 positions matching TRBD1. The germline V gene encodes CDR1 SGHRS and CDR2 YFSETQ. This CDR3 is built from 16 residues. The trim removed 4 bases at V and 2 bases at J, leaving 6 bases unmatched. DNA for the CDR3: TGCGCCAGCAGCCCCGGGACAGGGGACCGCAATCAGCCCCAGCATTTT. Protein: CASSPGTGDRNQPQHF.

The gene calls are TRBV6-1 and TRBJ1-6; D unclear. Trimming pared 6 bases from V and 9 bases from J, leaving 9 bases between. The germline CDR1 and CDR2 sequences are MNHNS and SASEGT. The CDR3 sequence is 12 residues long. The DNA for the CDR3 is TGTGCCAGCAGCCAAGACACTTCACCCCTCCACTTT. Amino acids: CASSQDTSPLHF.

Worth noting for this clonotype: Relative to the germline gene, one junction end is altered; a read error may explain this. The CDR3 protein is CASSRTSVGSFNEQFF. CDR3 sequence (DNA): TGTGCCAGCAGCCGGACTAGCGTGGGCTCCTTCAATGAGCAGTTCTTC. The rearrangement joins TRBV6-2 or TRBV6-3 to TRBJ2-1; TRBD2 matches 9 bases. Germline CDR1 and CDR2: MNHEY and SVGEGT. CDR3 size: 16 residues.

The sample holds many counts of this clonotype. In DNA form, the CDR3 reads TGTGCCAGCAGCTTTGCGGACCCTCAGTTCTTC. It encodes CASSFADPQFF. V gene TRBV11-2 combines with J gene TRBJ2-1; D unclear. This CDR3 contains 11 residues. Trimming took off 3 bases at V and 13 bases at J, with 10 bases between the two ends. Germline lookup yields CDR1 SGHAT and CDR2 FQNNGV.

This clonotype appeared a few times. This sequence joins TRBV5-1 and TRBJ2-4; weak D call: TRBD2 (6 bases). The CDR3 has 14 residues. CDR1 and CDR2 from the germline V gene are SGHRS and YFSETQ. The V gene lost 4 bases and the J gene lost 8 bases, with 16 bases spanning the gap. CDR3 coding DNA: TGCGCCAGCAGCCTCGGGAGTCAACGGGACATTCAGTACTTC. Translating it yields CASSLGSQRDIQYF.

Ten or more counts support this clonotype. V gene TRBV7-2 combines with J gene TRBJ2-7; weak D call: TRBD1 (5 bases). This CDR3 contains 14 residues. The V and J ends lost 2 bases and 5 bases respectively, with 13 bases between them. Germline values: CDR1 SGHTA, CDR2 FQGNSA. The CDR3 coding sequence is TGTGCCAGCAGCTTATGGCAGGGTGGAAACGAGCAGTACTTC. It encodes CASSLWQGGNEQYF.

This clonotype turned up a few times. CDR3: CASSREDSSYNEQFF. CDR3 sequence (DNA): TGCGCCAGCAGCCGGGAGGACTCCTCCTACAATGAGCAGTTCTTC. V usage is TRBV5-1 and J usage is TRBJ2-1, with TRBD2 identical over 7 bases. J lost 0 bases, V lost 4 bases, and 4 bases had no gene match. CDR3 size: 15 residues. Germline CDR1 reads SGHRS; CDR2 reads YFSETQ.

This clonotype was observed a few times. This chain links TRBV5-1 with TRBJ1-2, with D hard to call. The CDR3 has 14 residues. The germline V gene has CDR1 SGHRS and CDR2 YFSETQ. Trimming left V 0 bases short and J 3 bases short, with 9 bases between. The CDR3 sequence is CASSLEGLDYGYTF. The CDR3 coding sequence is TGCGCCAGCAGCTTGGAGGGCCTCGACTATGGCTACACCTTC.

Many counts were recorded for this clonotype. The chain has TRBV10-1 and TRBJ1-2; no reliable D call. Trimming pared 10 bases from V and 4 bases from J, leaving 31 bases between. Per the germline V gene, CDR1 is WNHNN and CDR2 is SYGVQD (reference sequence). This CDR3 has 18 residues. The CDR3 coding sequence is TGCGCCAACCTCATCGGATCCCGGCAGTCCCTCCCGCTCTATGGCTACACCTTC. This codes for CANLIGSRQSLPLYGYTF.

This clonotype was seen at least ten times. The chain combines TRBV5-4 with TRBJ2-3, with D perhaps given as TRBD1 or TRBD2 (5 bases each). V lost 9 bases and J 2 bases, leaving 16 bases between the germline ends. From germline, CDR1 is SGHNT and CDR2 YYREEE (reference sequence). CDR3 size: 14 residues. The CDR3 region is CATSSGTPTDTQYF. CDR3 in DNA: TGTGCCACTAGCTCCGGGACCCCCACAGATACGCAGTATTTT.

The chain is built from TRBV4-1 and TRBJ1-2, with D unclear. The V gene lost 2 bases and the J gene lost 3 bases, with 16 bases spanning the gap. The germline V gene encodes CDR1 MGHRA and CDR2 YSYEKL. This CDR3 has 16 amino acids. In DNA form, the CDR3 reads TGCGCCAGCAGCCAAAGCGGTGTGCGTAGTGACTATGGCTACACCTTC. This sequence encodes CASSQSGVRSDYGYTF.

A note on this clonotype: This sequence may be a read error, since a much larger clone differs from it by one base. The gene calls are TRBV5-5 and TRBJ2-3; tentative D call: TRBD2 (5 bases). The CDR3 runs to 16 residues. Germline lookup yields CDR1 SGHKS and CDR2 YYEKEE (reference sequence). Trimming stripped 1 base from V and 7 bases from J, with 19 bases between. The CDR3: CASSLSPRRTFYTQYF. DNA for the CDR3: TGTGCCAGCAGCTTGTCACCTAGGAGGACTTTCTATACGCAGTATTTT.

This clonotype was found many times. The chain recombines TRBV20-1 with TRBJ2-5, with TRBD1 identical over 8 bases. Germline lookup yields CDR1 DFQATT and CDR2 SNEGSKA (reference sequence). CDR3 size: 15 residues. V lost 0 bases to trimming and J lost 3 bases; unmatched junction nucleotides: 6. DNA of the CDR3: TGCAGTGCTAGAGACCCGGGACAGGCAAAAGAGACCCAGTACTTC. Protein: CSARDPGQAKETQYF.

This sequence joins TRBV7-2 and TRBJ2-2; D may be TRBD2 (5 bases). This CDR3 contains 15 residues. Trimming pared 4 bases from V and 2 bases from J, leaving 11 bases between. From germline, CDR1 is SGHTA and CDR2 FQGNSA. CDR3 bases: TGTGCCAGCAGCTCCAGGAGGTTCAACACCGGGGAGCTGTTTTTT. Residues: CASSSRRFNTGELFF.

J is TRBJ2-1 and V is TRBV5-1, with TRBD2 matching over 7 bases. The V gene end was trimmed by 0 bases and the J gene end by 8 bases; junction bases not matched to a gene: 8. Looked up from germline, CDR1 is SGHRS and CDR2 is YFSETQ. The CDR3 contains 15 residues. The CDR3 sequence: CASSLEGRAGDEQFF. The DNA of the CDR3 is TGCGCCAGCAGCTTGGAAGGGAGGGCCGGGGATGAGCAGTTCTTC. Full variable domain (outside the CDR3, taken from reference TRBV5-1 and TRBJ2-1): KAGVTQTPRYLIKTRGQQVTLSCSPISGHRSVSWYQQTPGQGLQFLFEYFSETQRNKGNFPGRFSGRQFSNSRSEMNVSTLELGDSALYLCASSLEGRAGDEQFFGPGTRLTVL.

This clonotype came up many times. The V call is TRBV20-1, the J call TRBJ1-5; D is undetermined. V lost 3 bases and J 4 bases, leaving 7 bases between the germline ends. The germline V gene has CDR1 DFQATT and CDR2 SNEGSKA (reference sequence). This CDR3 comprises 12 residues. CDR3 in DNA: TGCAGTGCTAGGGTCCGAAATCAGCCCCAGCATTTT. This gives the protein CSARVRNQPQHF.

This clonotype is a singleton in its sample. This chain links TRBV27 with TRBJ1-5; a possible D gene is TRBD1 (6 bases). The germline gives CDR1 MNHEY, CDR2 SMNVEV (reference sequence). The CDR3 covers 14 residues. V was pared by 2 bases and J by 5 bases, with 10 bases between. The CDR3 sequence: CASSLAGVDQPQHF. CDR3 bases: TGTGCCAGCAGTTTAGCAGGGGTTGATCAGCCCCAGCATTTT.

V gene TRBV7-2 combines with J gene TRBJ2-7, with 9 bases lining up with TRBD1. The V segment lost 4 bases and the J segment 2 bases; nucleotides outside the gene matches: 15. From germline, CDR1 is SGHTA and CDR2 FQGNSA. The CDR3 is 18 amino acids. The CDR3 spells CASSSGQGLQDLTYEQYF. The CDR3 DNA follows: TGTGCCAGCAGCTCGGGACAGGGCCTTCAAGACTTGACCTACGAGCAGTACTTC.

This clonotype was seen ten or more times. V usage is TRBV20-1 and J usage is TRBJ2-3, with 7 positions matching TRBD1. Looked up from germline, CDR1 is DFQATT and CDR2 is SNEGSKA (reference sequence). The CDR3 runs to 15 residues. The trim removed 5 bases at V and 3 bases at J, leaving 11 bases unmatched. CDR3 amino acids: CSAQAAGQATDTQYF. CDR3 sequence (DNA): TGCAGTGCTCAAGCCGCCGGACAGGCTACAGATACGCAGTATTTT.